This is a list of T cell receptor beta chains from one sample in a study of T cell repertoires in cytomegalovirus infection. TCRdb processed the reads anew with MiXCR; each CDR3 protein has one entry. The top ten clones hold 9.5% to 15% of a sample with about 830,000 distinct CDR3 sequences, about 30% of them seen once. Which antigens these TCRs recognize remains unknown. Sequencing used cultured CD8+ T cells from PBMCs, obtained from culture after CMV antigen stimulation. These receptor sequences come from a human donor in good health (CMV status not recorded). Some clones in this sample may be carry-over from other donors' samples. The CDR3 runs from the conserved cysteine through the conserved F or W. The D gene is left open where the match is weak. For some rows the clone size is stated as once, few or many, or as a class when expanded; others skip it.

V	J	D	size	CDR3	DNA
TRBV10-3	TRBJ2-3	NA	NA	CAISESGPTSTDTQYF	TGTGCCATCAGTGAGTCTGGCCCTACTAGCACAGATACGCAGTATTTT
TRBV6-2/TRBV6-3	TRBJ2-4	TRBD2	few	CASRYKAGAKNIQYF	TGTGCCAGCAGATACAAAGCGGGGGCCAAAAACATTCAGTACTTC
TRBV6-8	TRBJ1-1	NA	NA	CASIEVPNTEAFF	TGTGCCAGCATCGAGGTTCCGAACACTGAAGCTTTCTTT
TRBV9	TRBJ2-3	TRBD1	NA	CASSVGTGGSTDTQYF	TGTGCCAGCAGCGTAGGGACAGGGGGGAGCACAGATACGCAGTATTTT
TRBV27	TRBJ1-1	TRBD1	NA	CASIRRPSQGERAEAFF	TGTGCCAGCATCAGGAGGCCCTCCCAGGGGGAAAGGGCTGAAGCTTTCTTT
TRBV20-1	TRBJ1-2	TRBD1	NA	CSARDRGKGYGYTF	TGCAGTGCTAGGGACAGGGGGAAAGGGTATGGCTACACCTTC
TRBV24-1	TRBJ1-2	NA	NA	CATGAGSNGYTF	TGTGCCACTGGGGCAGGGTCGAACGGCTACACCTTC
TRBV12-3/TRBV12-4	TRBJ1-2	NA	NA	CASSLGPVGYGYTF	TGTGCCAGCAGTTTAGGTCCAGTGGGCTATGGCTACACCTTC
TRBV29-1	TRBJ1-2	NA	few	CSVERQGNHGYTF	TGCAGCGTCGAGAGGCAGGGCAATCATGGCTACACCTTC
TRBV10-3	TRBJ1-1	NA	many	CAIREVTGPSNTEAFF	TGTGCCATCAGAGAAGTGACAGGCCCTTCCAACACTGAAGCTTTCTTT
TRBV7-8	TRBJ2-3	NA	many	CASSLYAGATDTQYF	TGTGCCAGCAGCTTATATGCAGGGGCAACAGATACGCAGTATTTT